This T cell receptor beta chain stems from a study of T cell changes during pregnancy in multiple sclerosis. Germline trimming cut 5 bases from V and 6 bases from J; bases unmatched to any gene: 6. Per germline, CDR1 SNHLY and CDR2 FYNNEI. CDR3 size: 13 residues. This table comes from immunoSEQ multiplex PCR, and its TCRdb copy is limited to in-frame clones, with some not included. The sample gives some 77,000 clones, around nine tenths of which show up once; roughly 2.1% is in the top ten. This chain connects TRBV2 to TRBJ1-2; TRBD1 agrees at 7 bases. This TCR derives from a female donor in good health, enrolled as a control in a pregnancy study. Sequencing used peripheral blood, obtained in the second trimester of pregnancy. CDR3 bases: TGTGCCAGCAGTCAGGGGACAGTGGATGGCTACACCTTC. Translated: CASSQGTVDGYTF.